This T cell receptor (beta chain) was obtained from a study of OX40 agonist ivuxolimab in advanced cancers. Study-level background: Ivuxolimab, an antibody that agonizes OX40 (CD134), was administered to the patients. Findings and limits, study-wide: Also showing low normalized T-cell clonal expansion were some of the nonresponders. CD8+ T cells showed, on average, more clonal expansion than CD4+ cells.

This table comes from immunoSEQ multiplex PCR, and its TCRdb copy is limited to in-frame clones, with some not included. Of about 51,000 clones listed, 80% to 85% were seen once; the top ten hold more than 2.5%. Points on this clone: Its antigen is unidentified.

Trimming took 5 bases from V and 4 from J; bases not matched to a gene: 9. The CDR3 runs to 15 residues. The V gene's germline CDR1 is MNHNS and CDR2 SASEGT. The source of this sequence is an adult with an advanced solid tumor such as melanoma, head and neck, liver or kidney cancer. This chain joins TRBV6-1 and TRBJ1-1; the match to TRBD1 covers 8 bases. Source: CD4+ or CD8+ T cells sorted from blood, taken in a trial of the OX40 agonist ivuxolimab. The CDR3 coding sequence is TGTGCCAGCAGTCTTGAGGACAGGGCGGGCACTGAAGCTTTCTTT. Protein: CASSLEDRAGTEAFF.